This entry lists 22 T cell receptor beta chains sequenced from one sample in a study of T cell clonotyping in hematopoietic cell transplantation. As to time point: recipient sample about 28 days before transplant, after cytoreduction. Generated by immunoSEQ multiplex PCR, the TCRdb table keeps only in-frame clones and is missing some. The sample gives 6,500 or so clones, 95% to 97% of which show up once; 15% is in the top ten. This material consisted of peripheral blood mononuclear cells, taken before stem cell transplant. These receptors were obtained from a man between 65 and 85 years old with acute myeloid leukemia. Some clones in this sample may be carry-over from other donors' samples.

DNA for the CDR3: TGTGCCAGCAGGGGAGGGGCAGATGTTGGCTACACCTTC. It codes for CASRGGADVGYTF. The rearrangement links TRBV2 to TRBJ1-2; D may be TRBD1 (5 bases). With 6 bases removed from V and 7 bases from J, the gap between germline ends came to 15 bases. This CDR3 is built from 13 residues. Germline V gene sequence: CDR1 SNHLY, CDR2 FYNNEI.

This chain links TRBV19 with TRBJ1-5; TRBD1 matches 8 bases. This CDR3 has 14 amino acids. CDR1 is LNHDA, CDR2 SQIVND, per germline (reference sequence). The ends lost 1 base at V and 5 bases at J; junction bases unmatched: 1. CDR3 in amino acids: CASSIAGGDQPQHF. CDR3 bases: TGTGCCAGTAGTATAGCAGGGGGCGATCAGCCCCAGCATTTT.

This clone was seen only once. V usage is TRBV5-6 and J usage is TRBJ1-5; 7 bases are a match to TRBD1. The CDR3 totals 18 residues. The junction had 12 bases not matched to a gene; V was cut back by 3 bases and J by 0 bases. CDR1 and CDR2 (germline): SGHDT, YYEEEE. For the CDR3, the DNA is TGTGCCAGCAGCTACTCCGGGACAGTTTTTTATAGCAATCAGCCCCAGCATTTT. Translating it yields CASSYSGTVFYSNQPQHF.

This clone was found once. The chain links TRBV5-1 to TRBJ1-2; a weak D match, TRBD1 (6 bases). The germline V gene encodes CDR1 SGHRS and CDR2 YFSETQ. The CDR3 extends over 15 amino acids. V was trimmed by 2 bases and J by 3 bases, leaving 14 bases between them. The CDR3 nucleotides read TGCGCCAGCAGCTTCTTAACAGGGTCCGACTATGGCTACACCTTC. It codes for CASSFLTGSDYGYTF.

CDR3 nucleotide sequence: TGTGCCAGCTCCCCCCGGGTAGGGGGCTTGGATACGCAGTATTTT. It codes for CASSPRVGGLDTQYF. The rearrangement uses TRBV6-5 and TRBJ2-3, with 7 bases lining up with TRBD1. The germline CDR1 and CDR2 sequences are MNHEY and SVGAGI. V lost 8 bases, J lost 6 bases, and 14 bases stayed unmatched. The CDR3 length is 15 residues.

The chain is built from TRBV1 and TRBJ2-6; the table's D call, TRBD2, has no DNA check behind it. TRBV1 is annotated as a pseudogene. CDR3 size: 15 residues. The CDR3 DNA reads as TGCACCAGCAGGGAGGCTCGTTGTCGGGCCAACGTCCTGACTTTC. Translated: CTSREARCRANVLTF.

V gene TRBV19 combines with J gene TRBJ1-2; tentative D call: TRBD1 (5 bases). The CDR3 has 15 amino acids. Trimming cost V 3 bases and J 6 bases, with 17 bases left between them. Germline assignment: CDR1 LNHDA and CDR2 SQIVND (reference sequence). The CDR3 loop reads CASSMSFMGGNGYTF. The CDR3 nucleotides read TGTGCCAGTAGTATGAGCTTTATGGGGGGGAATGGCTACACCTTC.

The chain couples TRBV7-6 to TRBJ2-7; D uncertain. In germline, CDR1 is SGHVS, CDR2 FNYEAQ. V was clipped by 5 bases and J by 1 base, with 9 bases between them. This CDR3 contains 13 residues. DNA of the CDR3: TGTGCCAGCAGCGCCAGGCCGTCCTACGAGCAGTACTTC. It codes for CASSARPSYEQYF.

Only one count was recorded for this clone. The chain uses TRBV6-1 and TRBJ2-5; D perhaps matches TRBD2 (7 bases). The length of the CDR3 is 14 residues. V lost 5 bases and J 3 bases, leaving 13 bases between the germline ends. Germline loops: CDR1 MNHNS, CDR2 SASEGT. In DNA, the CDR3 is TGTGCCAGCAGTCGCGGGGGCGCGGAAGAGACCCAGTACTTC. Its translation: CASSRGGAEETQYF.

The chain joins TRBV10-3 to TRBJ1-1; D is undetermined. The CDR3 contains 15 residues. Looked up from germline, CDR1 is ENHRY and CDR2 is SYGVKD. The V and J ends lost 2 bases and 2 bases respectively, with 12 bases between them. The CDR3 coding sequence is TGTGCCATCAGTGAGCATAAGGGTTCTAACACTGAAGCTTTCTTT. Its protein is CAISEHKGSNTEAFF.

This chain uses TRBV6-4 with TRBJ2-3; D not certain. This CDR3 has 13 residues. CDR1 MRHNA and CDR2 SNTAGT come from the germline V gene. Trimming left V 5 bases short and J 6 bases short, with 12 bases between. CDR3: CASSPLSGDTQYF. DNA for the CDR3: TGTGCCAGCAGTCCACTGTCGGGTGATACGCAGTATTTT.

This chain uses TRBV7-5 with TRBJ1-3. TRBV7-5 is described as a pseudogene. The CDR3 is 14 amino acids. Here the CDR3 reads CVRRYEYSGNTIYF. The CDR3 DNA reads TGTGTCAGAAGATACGAGTACTCTGGAAACACCATATATTTT.

The chain couples TRBV11-3 to TRBJ2-7, with D possibly being TRBD1 or TRBD2 (5 bases each). V was clipped by 0 bases and J by 2 bases, with 8 bases between them. CDR1 SGHNT and CDR2 YENEEA come from the germline V gene. The CDR3 loop spans 14 amino acids. The CDR3 loop reads CASSLEGVTYEQYF. The CDR3 nucleotides read TGTGCCAGCAGCTTAGAGGGGGTTACCTACGAGCAGTACTTC.

This chain links TRBV30 with TRBJ1-5; no clear D gene. Per germline, CDR1 GTSNPN and CDR2 SVGIG (reference sequence). The length of the CDR3 is 13 residues. V gave up 2 bases and J gave up 1 base, with 6 bases separating them. CDR3 nucleotide sequence: TGTGCCTGGAGTCCGTGGAGCAATCAGCCCCAGCATTTT. Amino acids: CAWSPWSNQPQHF.

This chain uses TRBV2 with TRBJ2-6; D gene uncertain. This CDR3 spans 12 amino acids. The ends were cut back, 6 bases at V and 2 bases at J, with 2 bases in the middle. Germline V gene data show CDR1 as SNHLY and CDR2 as FYNNEI. CDR3 sequence reads: CASRAGANVLTF. In DNA form, the CDR3 reads TGTGCCAGCAGGGCTGGGGCCAACGTCCTGACTTTC.

The chain employs TRBV9 and TRBJ2-7; D not certain. The germline gives CDR1 SGDLS, CDR2 YYNGEE. Between the trimmed V and J ends, which lost 0 bases and 0 bases, there was a span of 13 bases. This CDR3 spans 16 amino acids. The CDR3 nucleotides read TGTGCCAGCAGCGTAGGGGCGCGTACTTTCTCCTACGAGCAGTACTTC. Residues: CASSVGARTFSYEQYF.

The chain links TRBV19 to TRBJ1-1; D is uncertain. In germline, CDR1 is LNHDA, CDR2 SQIVND (reference sequence). This CDR3 comprises 15 residues. Trimming stripped 4 bases from V and 0 bases from J, with 12 bases between. Here the CDR3 DNA reads TGTGCCAGTAGTACTGGTCCCGGCCTGAACACTGAAGCTTTCTTT. Translation: CASSTGPGLNTEAFF.

The V and J genes are TRBV9 and TRBJ2-1; tentatively, D is TRBD2 (6 bases). This CDR3 spans 17 amino acids. Deletions cut 3 bases from V and 4 bases from J, with 20 bases between. Germline V gene sequence: CDR1 SGDLS, CDR2 YYNGEE. The CDR3 DNA follows: TGTGCCAGCAGCGGCTCCATGTGGCGGGACCATTACAATGAGCAGTTCTTC. It encodes CASSGSMWRDHYNEQFF.

CDR3 in amino acids: CAWSPSRAIQETQYF. The CDR3 nucleotides read TGTGCCTGGAGTCCGAGCAGGGCGATCCAAGAGACCCAGTACTTC. The chain recombines TRBV30 with TRBJ2-5, with D maybe TRBD1 (5 bases). This CDR3 is built from 15 residues. V dropped 2 bases and J dropped 1 base, with 14 bases sitting between them. Germline assignment: CDR1 GTSNPN and CDR2 SVGIG (reference sequence).

The rearrangement joins TRBV30 to TRBJ1-5, with D possibly being TRBD1 (6 bases). In germline, CDR1 is GTSNPN, CDR2 SVGIG (reference sequence). Trimming took off 3 bases at V and 4 bases at J, with 16 bases between the two ends. The CDR3 contains 15 residues. CDR3 loop: CAWRGQQASNQPQHF. The CDR3 coding sequence is TGTGCCTGGAGAGGACAGCAAGCAAGTAATCAGCCCCAGCATTTT.

This chain connects TRBV6-5 to TRBJ2-1; D is possibly TRBD2 (5 bases). V was pared by 7 bases and J by 3 bases, with 7 bases between. The CDR3 extends over 12 amino acids. Germline CDR1 and CDR2: MNHEY and SVGAGI. CDR3 nucleotides: TGTGCCAGCACGGGAATCTACAATGAGCAGTTCTTC. Residues: CASTGIYNEQFF.

The chain couples TRBV18 to TRBJ2-7, with TRBD1 as a possible D gene (5 bases). Germline CDR1 reads KGHSH; CDR2 reads LQKENI. The CDR3 covers 15 residues. Between the trimmed V and J ends, which lost 0 bases and 6 bases, there was a span of 15 bases. Written as DNA, the CDR3 is TGTGCCAGCTCACCACCGATCAGGGCCCCCGGCGAGCAGTACTTC. As protein: CASSPPIRAPGEQYF.